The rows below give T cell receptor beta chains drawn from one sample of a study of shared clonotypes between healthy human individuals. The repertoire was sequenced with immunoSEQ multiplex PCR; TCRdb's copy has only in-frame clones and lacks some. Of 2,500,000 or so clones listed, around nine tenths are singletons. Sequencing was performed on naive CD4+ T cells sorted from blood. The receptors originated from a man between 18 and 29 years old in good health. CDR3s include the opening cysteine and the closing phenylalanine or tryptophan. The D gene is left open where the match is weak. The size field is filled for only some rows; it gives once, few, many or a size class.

CAWTGGSPLHF,TGTGCCTGGACAGGGGGTTCACCCCTCCACTTT,TRBV30,TRBJ1-6,NA,TRBD1
CASSLGRGRTEAFF,TGTGCCAGCAGCCTAGGACGGGGCCGGACTGAAGCTTTCTTT,TRBV7-2,TRBJ1-1,NA,NA
CASSGGQDVFGSNQPQHF,TGTGCCAGCAGTGGGGGACAGGACGTTTTTGGGAGCAATCAGCCCCAGCATTTT,TRBV6-1,TRBJ1-5,NA,TRBD1
CATSRDLGQSRGGYTF,TGTGCCACCAGCAGAGATTTGGGACAGAGCCGTGGGGGCTACACCTTC,TRBV15,TRBJ1-2,NA,TRBD1
CASSQEAVSYGYTF,TGCGCCAGCAGCCAAGAAGCAGTCTCCTATGGCTACACCTTC,TRBV4-3,TRBJ1-2,NA,NA
CASSYRANYGYTF,TGCGCCAGCAGCTATCGGGCTAACTATGGCTACACCTTC,TRBV5-1,TRBJ1-2,NA,NA
CATSRPRLGTSGDSSYNEQFF,TGTGCCACCAGCAGACCCAGGCTGGGGACTAGCGGGGACAGCTCCTACAATGAGCAGTTCTTC,TRBV15,TRBJ2-1,NA,TRBD2
CASSFTGGGTGELFF,TGCGCCAGCAGCTTCACAGGGGGCGGCACCGGGGAGCTGTTTTTT,TRBV5-1,TRBJ2-2,NA,TRBD1
CASSLVKEGRHPKGFF,TGTGCCAGCAGCTTAGTTAAGGAGGGGCGTCACCCAAAAGGGTTTTTT,TRBV11-2,TRBJ1-4,NA,NA
CASSPGSSEQYF,TGCGCCAGCAGCCCAGGTAGCAGCGAGCAGTACTTC,TRBV5-1,TRBJ2-7,NA,NA
CASSQVPSYRLHF,TGTGCCAGCAGCCAAGTGCCATCTTATCGCCTCCACTTT,TRBV14,TRBJ1-6,NA,NA
CASEGQGAWNQPQHF,TGTGCCAGCGAGGGACAGGGGGCCTGGAATCAGCCCCAGCATTTT,TRBV6-1,TRBJ1-5,NA,TRBD1
CASRAPGGSGYGYTF,TGTGCCAGCAGAGCTCCAGGGGGCTCCGGCTATGGCTACACCTTC,TRBV6-5,TRBJ1-2,NA,TRBD1
CAISEGQVYEQFF,TGTGCCATCAGTGAGGGACAGGTTTATGAGCAGTTCTTC,TRBV10-3,TRBJ2-1,NA,TRBD1
CASSPDSYYGYTF,TGCGCCAGCAGCCCTGACAGTTACTATGGCTACACCTTC,TRBV5-1,TRBJ1-2,NA,NA
CASSLSLTDTQYF,TGTGCCAGCAGCTTATCACTCACAGATACGCAGTATTTT,TRBV11-2,TRBJ2-3,NA,NA
CASSDSSGNTIYF,TGTGCCAGTAGTGATTCCTCTGGAAACACCATATATTTT,TRBV19,TRBJ1-3,NA,NA
CASSTGTGRNEKLFF,TGCGCCAGCAGCACAGGGACAGGGCGTAATGAAAAACTGTTTTTT,TRBV5-1,TRBJ1-4,NA,TRBD1
CASSYGDSSPDTQYF,TGCGCCAGCAGCTACGGGGACTCATCCCCAGATACGCAGTATTTT,TRBV5-1,TRBJ2-3,NA,NA
CASSLSRGGPEAFF,TGTGCCAGCTCACTATCACGAGGCGGACCTGAAGCTTTCTTT,TRBV18,TRBJ1-1,NA,NA
CASSQGQGGSETQYF,TGTGCCAGCAGCCAGGGACAGGGAGGTTCAGAGACCCAGTACTTC,TRBV28,TRBJ2-5,NA,TRBD1
CASSPTSGSYNEQFF,TGCGCCAGCAGCCCTACTAGCGGATCCTACAATGAGCAGTTCTTC,TRBV4-1,TRBJ2-1,NA,TRBD2
CASSLYSQGVGNTIYF,TGTGCCAGCAGCTTATACAGCCAAGGGGTGGGAAACACCATATATTTT,TRBV7-2,TRBJ1-3,NA,NA
CASSRNSGTTDEQFF,TGCGCCAGCAGCCGAAATAGCGGGACGACAGATGAGCAGTTCTTC,TRBV4-3,TRBJ2-1,NA,TRBD2
CASEGYEKLFF,TGTGCCAGCGAAGGATATGAAAAACTGTTTTTT,TRBV2,TRBJ1-4,NA,NA
CASSVDELGAYEQYF,TGTGCCAGCAGCGTAGATGAGCTGGGAGCCTACGAGCAGTACTTC,TRBV9,TRBJ2-7,once,NA
CASSLAVMGSYNEQFF,TGCGCCAGCAGCTTGGCCGTCATGGGGTCCTACAATGAGCAGTTCTTC,TRBV5-1,TRBJ2-1,NA,NA
CASSPSGPTEAFF,TGTGCCAGCAGCCCCTCGGGACCCACTGAAGCTTTCTTT,TRBV7-3,TRBJ1-1,NA,NA
CASSLRDRVLEQYF,TGTGCCAGCAGTCTCCGGGACAGGGTCCTCGAGCAGTACTTC,TRBV28,TRBJ2-7,NA,TRBD1
CAWSPNRGSKAFF,TGTGCCTGGAGTCCGAACAGGGGTTCGAAGGCTTTCTTT,TRBV30,TRBJ1-1,NA,TRBD1
CASSLPSGSDTQYF,TGCGCCAGCAGCTTGCCTAGCGGCTCAGATACGCAGTATTTT,TRBV5-1,TRBJ2-3,NA,TRBD2